This paragraph reports one TCR beta chain. The sample belongs to a study of control samples from healthy donors and cancer patients. Unmatched junction bases numbered 7, after V lost 4 bases and J lost 4 bases. The germline CDR1 and CDR2 sequences are MNHEY and SVGAGI. The CDR3 consists of 15 residues. Produced via immunoSEQ multiplex PCR; TCRdb's table is partial and in-frame only. The sample carries approximately 40,000 clones, about 94% recorded once. The sequenced sample was blood. The J gene is TRBJ2-7, the V gene TRBV6-5; the match to TRBD2 covers 10 bases. This TCR was recovered from a woman between 50 and 59 years old in good health. The CDR3: CASSLAGGIRYEQYF. Here the CDR3 DNA reads TGTGCCAGCAGTTTAGCGGGGGGCATCAGGTACGAGCAGTACTTC.